The 21 T cell receptor beta chains below all came from one sample that was sequenced in a study of cytomegalovirus exposure and HLA in healthy donors. PCR used 60 Vbeta primers and 13 Jbeta primers. Using immunoSEQ multiplex PCR, the repertoire was profiled, and TCRdb retains in-frame clones only, with some absent. The data contain approximately 150,000 clones, 75% to 90% of them seen just once; the ten biggest clones take up under 7.5%. Sequenced sample: PBMCs. These receptor sequences come from a man aged 25 to 45 in good health and CMV-seropositive.

The J gene is TRBJ2-1, the V gene TRBV7-2, with a weak D call TRBD1 (6 bases). This CDR3 spans 16 amino acids. CDR1 and CDR2 (germline): SGHTA, FQGNSA. The germline V and J ends were trimmed by 0 bases and 6 bases, with 15 bases remaining between them. In DNA, the CDR3 is TGTGCCAGCAGCTTAGCGAGTGGGGGCCGGGGCAATGAGCAGTTCTTC. It is translated as CASSLASGGRGNEQFF.

The chain links TRBV7-9 to TRBJ1-1, with 8 bases identical to TRBD1. Trimming cost V 5 bases and J 5 bases; bases outside gene matches: 7. Germline V gene sequence: CDR1 SEHNR, CDR2 FQNEAQ (reference sequence). CDR3 length equals 14 residues. CDR3 residues: CASSMWTGWTEAFF. The CDR3 nucleotides read TGTGCCAGCAGCATGTGGACAGGGTGGACTGAAGCTTTCTTT.

This rearrangement joins TRBV19 to TRBJ1-4; D unresolved. V lost 6 bases and J 2 bases, leaving 13 bases between the germline ends. The germline V gene has CDR1 LNHDA and CDR2 SQIVND (reference sequence). This CDR3 has 15 amino acids. This chain's CDR3 is CASRRSGMTNEKLFF. The CDR3 bases are TGTGCCAGTAGAAGATCGGGGATGACTAATGAAAAACTGTTTTTT.

The rearrangement uses TRBV25-1 and TRBJ1-5; the D gene is possibly TRBD1 (5 bases). Looked up from germline, CDR1 is MGHDK and CDR2 is SYGVNS. Trimming cost V 3 bases and J 6 bases, with 12 bases left between them. The CDR3 covers 14 residues. The CDR3 DNA follows: TGTGCCAGCAGTGAGGGCAGGGTGCGTCAGCCCCAGCATTTT. Translating gives CASSEGRVRQPQHF.

V gene TRBV4-2 combines with J gene TRBJ1-2; 8 bases align to TRBD1. Germline V gene data show CDR1 as LGHNA and CDR2 as YNFKEQ. The CDR3 has 14 amino acids. V lost 4 bases and J lost 4; bases outside the gene matches: 5. The CDR3 DNA is TGTGCCAGCAGCCTCCCCGGGACAGGCTATGGCTACACCTTC. Its protein product is CASSLPGTGYGYTF.

This chain joins TRBV6-1 and TRBJ1-5; D may be TRBD1 (6 bases). Trimming shortened V by 8 bases and J by 3 bases, and 14 bases separated the two germline ends. Germline loops: CDR1 MNHNS, CDR2 SASEGT. The CDR3 contains 14 residues. The CDR3 sequence is CASGTKQHNQPQHF. The CDR3 bases are TGTGCCAGCGGGACAAAACAGCACAATCAGCCCCAGCATTTT.

DNA for the CDR3: TGTGCCAGCAGTCCGACAGTAATGACTGGAAACACCATATATTTT. Translated, it gives CASSPTVMTGNTIYF. The chain is built from TRBV25-1 and TRBJ1-3, with TRBD1 as a possible D gene (5 bases). Germline CDR1 is MGHDK and CDR2 is SYGVNS. The ends were cut back, 5 bases at V and 2 bases at J, with 13 bases in the middle. CDR3 size: 15 residues.

This chain links TRBV9 with TRBJ1-2; 9 bases align to TRBD1. From germline, CDR1 is SGDLS and CDR2 YYNGEE. V lost 0 bases and J lost 8; bases outside the gene matches: 8. The CDR3 is 15 amino acids. As DNA, the CDR3 is TGTGCCAGCAGCGTAGGACGGGACAGGGCTTACGGCTACACCTTC. Translation: CASSVGRDRAYGYTF.

The chain recombines TRBV27 with TRBJ1-2; weak D call: TRBD1 (6 bases). V shed 4 bases and J shed 0 bases, with 6 bases lying between them. Germline V gene lookup returns CDR1 MNHEY and CDR2 SMNVEV (reference sequence). This CDR3 spans 13 amino acids. CDR3 nucleotide sequence: TGTGCCAGCAGTTACAGGGCTAACTATGGCTACACCTTC. It encodes CASSYRANYGYTF.

This rearrangement joins TRBV30 to TRBJ2-5; TRBD2 agrees at 9 bases. Germline lookup yields CDR1 GTSNPN and CDR2 SVGIG (reference sequence). V lost 0 bases to trimming and J lost 5 bases; unmatched junction nucleotides: 16. The CDR3 is made up of 18 amino acids. The CDR3 nucleotides read TGTGCCTGGAGTGTACATCGGCGGGAGGGGTTCAGGGGGGAGACCCAGTACTTC. Its protein product is CAWSVHRREGFRGETQYF.

The chain couples TRBV5-1 to TRBJ2-1; D is ambiguous. Looked up from germline, CDR1 is SGHRS and CDR2 is YFSETQ. This CDR3 spans 14 amino acids. V was trimmed by 3 bases and J by 5 bases, leaving 12 bases between them. CDR3 nucleotide sequence: TGCGCCAGCAGCTCACTCGACACCGACAATGAGCAGTTCTTC. This gives the protein CASSSLDTDNEQFF.

As for this clone: The junction and the germline gene differ at one end; a read error may be behind it. This chain connects TRBV20-1 to TRBJ2-3; tentatively, D is TRBD1 (5 bases). The CDR3 spans 11 residues. Germline CDR1 reads DFQATT; CDR2 reads SNEGSKA (reference sequence). The CDR3 here is CSAREGQRIAF. The CDR3 nucleotides read TGCAGTGCTAGAGAGGGGCAGAGGATCGCTTTT.

The chain has TRBV6-5 and TRBJ2-7; TRBD1 might be the D (6 bases). V lost 0 bases, J lost 5 bases, and 11 bases lay in between. This CDR3 contains 14 residues. Germline CDR1 reads MNHEY; CDR2 reads SVGAGI. Here the CDR3 reads CASSYSQGHDEQYF. CDR3 DNA: TGTGCCAGCAGTTACTCGCAGGGGCACGACGAGCAGTACTTC.

This chain joins TRBV4-3 and TRBJ2-3, with D tentatively TRBD2 (6 bases). V lost 0 bases to trimming and J lost 2 bases, with 18 bases between them. CDR1 is LGHNA, CDR2 YSLEER, per germline. This CDR3 is built from 18 residues. In nucleotides, the CDR3 is TGCGCCAGCAGCCAAGAGGAGGGATCGAGGGGTTTCACAGATACGCAGTATTTT. Translating gives CASSQEEGSRGFTDTQYF.

The CDR3 region is CSVGASRGNEQFF. CDR3 DNA sequence: TGCAGCGTTGGGGCCAGTCGGGGCAATGAGCAGTTCTTC. The genes are TRBV29-1 and TRBJ2-1; D is perhaps TRBD2 (5 bases). Germline V gives CDR1 SQVTM, CDR2 ANQGSEA. This CDR3 is 13 amino acids long. V shed 4 bases and J shed 6 bases, with 13 bases lying between them.

The chain recombines TRBV19 with TRBJ2-1; 11 bases map to TRBD2. Germline V lookup: CDR1 LNHDA, CDR2 SQIVND (reference sequence). The V segment lost 6 bases and the J segment 5 bases; nucleotides outside the gene matches: 9. This CDR3 contains 16 residues. CDR3 in DNA: TGTGCCAGTAGAGCGAAGCCTAGCGGGGGGAACAATGAGCAGTTCTTC. Translated, it gives CASRAKPSGGNNEQFF.

The chain joins TRBV28 to TRBJ1-4; 7 bases map to TRBD1. V was clipped by 6 bases and J by 4 bases; unmatched bases: 17. The CDR3 is 18 amino acids. Germline loops: CDR1 MDHEN, CDR2 SYDVKM. CDR3 loop: CASSLTPFDRAGNEKLFF. CDR3 DNA sequence: TGTGCCAGCAGCCTAACCCCCTTCGACAGGGCTGGTAATGAAAAACTGTTTTTT.

The chain carries TRBV4-1 and TRBJ2-7, with 7 bases that match TRBD1. The trim removed 1 base at V and 6 bases at J, leaving 12 bases unmatched. Germline V lookup: CDR1 MGHRA, CDR2 YSYEKL. This CDR3 is 16 amino acids long. The CDR3 protein is CASSQAIQGFGREQYF. The DNA of the CDR3 is TGCGCCAGCAGCCAAGCGATACAGGGGTTTGGACGCGAGCAGTACTTC.

V is TRBV6-5 and J is TRBJ2-6; TRBD2 might be the D (6 bases). The CDR3 is made up of 15 amino acids. From germline, CDR1 is MNHEY and CDR2 SVGAGI. V lost 5 bases to trimming and J lost 4 bases, with 12 bases between them. The CDR3 sequence: CASSRGTVGANVLTF. In DNA, the CDR3 is TGTGCCAGCAGTCGCGGGACCGTGGGGGCCAACGTCCTGACTTTC.

This chain joins TRBV6-1 and TRBJ2-2, with TRBD2 identical over 8 bases. Germline assignment: CDR1 MNHNS and CDR2 SASEGT. V shed 1 base and J 1 base; nucleotides not matched to a gene: 2. This CDR3 contains 16 residues. In nucleotides, the CDR3 is TGTGCCAGCAGTGAAGTGAGCGGGGGGAACACCGGGGAGCTGTTTTTT. Protein: CASSEVSGGNTGELFF.

CDR3 residues: CASSRLAAAQYF. In DNA form, the CDR3 reads TGTGCCAGCAGCAGACTAGCGGCTGCGCAGTATTTT. The V call is TRBV14, the J call TRBJ2-3, with 9 bases that match TRBD2. The CDR3 is 12 amino acids. Germline V gene lookup returns CDR1 SGHDN and CDR2 FVKESK. V shed 5 bases and J 10 bases; nucleotides not matched to a gene: 4.